A selection of T cell receptor beta chains follows, all from one sample in a study of blood T cell repertoires in COVID-19. The assay was immunoSEQ multiplex PCR, and TCRdb's table has in-frame clones only and misses some. The profile shows 150,000 to 200,000 clones, around 84% of them singletons. The sample taken for sequencing was PBMCs or T cells enriched from blood (not recorded which). These receptors were obtained from a man in his forties who had recovered from COVID-19. Both conserved end residues are part of each CDR3. A D gene is named only where the DNA matches it firmly. Not all rows give a size; the values are once, few, many and, for expanded clones, a class.

clone_size	d_call	v_call	j_call	cdr3_nt	cdr3_aa
NA	NA	TRBV6-6	TRBJ2-3	TGTGCCAGCAGTTACTCAGGCGGGGCCGGCACAGATACGCAGTATTTT	CASSYSGGAGTDTQYF
few	TRBD1	TRBV5-6	TRBJ1-4	TGTGCCAGCAGCTTTTGGGACAGTCCAGCAACTAATGAAAAACTGTTTTTT	CASSFWDSPATNEKLFF
NA	TRBD1	TRBV11-3	TRBJ2-1	TGTGCCAGCAGCTTAAACAGGGGCAATGAGCAGTTCTTC	CASSLNRGNEQFF
once	NA	TRBV5-6	TRBJ1-1	TGTGCCAGCAGCTTGCGTAGATTTGAAGCTTTCTTT	CASSLRRFEAFF
NA	NA	TRBV5-5	TRBJ1-1	TGTGCCAGCAGCTGGGCGGGGCAAGCTTTCTTT	CASSWAGQAFF
NA	NA	TRBV14	TRBJ2-4	TGTGCCAGCAGCCTACAGGGAAACATTCAGTACTTC	CASSLQGNIQYF
NA	NA	TRBV9	TRBJ1-1	TGTGCCAGCAGCGTAGGTCTAGCGCGTCTTAACACTGAAGCTTTCTTT	CASSVGLARLNTEAFF
NA	TRBD2	TRBV7-2	TRBJ2-3	TGTGCCAGCACCGTCCAATCCGGGGGGGTCTTAAGTTTGTCAGATACGCAGTATTTT	CASTVQSGGVLSLSDTQYF
once	NA	TRBV5-4	TRBJ1-2	TGTGCCAGCAGCACCGGGAGTCGGGGCCGGGAGGGTGGCTACACCTTC	CASSTGSRGREGGYTF
NA	TRBD1	TRBV5-1	TRBJ2-3	TGCGCCAGCAGTTTAGGACAGGGAAACACAGATACGCAGTATTTT	CASSLGQGNTDTQYF
NA	TRBD2	TRBV30	TRBJ2-3	TGTGCCTGGAGTGCGGGACTAGCGGAGACCACAGATACGCAGTATTTT	CAWSAGLAETTDTQYF
NA	TRBD1	TRBV19	TRBJ1-2	TGTGCCAGTAGTATAGCGTTTACAGGGGGCTATGGCTACACCTTC	CASSIAFTGGYGYTF
NA	TRBD1	TRBV19	TRBJ2-4	TGTGCCAGTAGTTCGGACAGGGAAGAAATTCAGTACTTC	CASSSDREEIQYF
once	NA	TRBV4-2	TRBJ2-6	TGTGCCAGCAGAAACACAGGCTCTGGGGCCAACGTCCTGACTTTC	CASRNTGSGANVLTF
NA	NA	TRBV19	TRBJ1-4	TGTGCCAGTAGTCCTCGTCCCGCAACTAATGAAAAACTGTTTTTT	CASSPRPATNEKLFF
NA	TRBD2	TRBV7-2	TRBJ2-3	TGTGCCAGCAGCTCAACTAGCGGGGGATCCACAGATACGCAGTATTTT	CASSSTSGGSTDTQYF
NA	NA	TRBV12-5	TRBJ2-2	TGTGCTAGTGCGCGGGGCGCGGGCACCGGGGAGCTGTTTTTT	CASARGAGTGELFF
once	TRBD2	TRBV2	TRBJ2-2	TGTGCCGGGGGGGGTAGCGGTAGGAACACCGGGGAGCTGTTTTTT	CAGGGSGRNTGELFF
once	TRBD2	TRBV4-1	TRBJ2-5	TGCGCCAGCAGCCAAGACAGGCTAGCGGGTGTCCAAGAGACCCAGTACTTC	CASSQDRLAGVQETQYF
NA	NA	TRBV7-8	TRBJ1-5	TGTGCCAGCAGCTTAACGGACAGTCAAACCGGGCCCCAGCATTTT	CASSLTDSQTGPQHF
NA	TRBD2	TRBV2	TRBJ2-2	TGTGCCAGCAGTATACTAGCGGGGGCGAACACCGGGGAGCTGTTTTTT	CASSILAGANTGELFF
once	TRBD2	TRBV2	TRBJ2-5	TGTGCCAGCAGTGGTCGGGCGGGGGGAAAAGAGACCCAGTACTTC	CASSGRAGGKETQYF
many	NA	TRBV6-5	TRBJ2-5	TGTGCCAGCAGTTACTCGAAGAGCGAGACCCAGTACTTC	CASSYSKSETQYF
NA	TRBD2	TRBV18	TRBJ2-3	TGTGCCAGCTCACCAAGCGGGGGGTTAGGTGATACGCAGTATTTT	CASSPSGGLGDTQYF
once	TRBD1	TRBV29-1	TRBJ2-5	TGCAGCGTTGAAGGGGCAGGGGGTTTGGAGACCCAGTACTTC	CSVEGAGGLETQYF
NA	NA	TRBV15	TRBJ2-1	TGTGCCACCAGCAAAGAACAACGCGGTGAGCAGTTCTTC	CATSKEQRGEQFF
NA	NA	TRBV10-3	TRBJ1-2	TGTGCCATCAGTGAAGCCCGGGGTAGTGGCTATGGCTACACCTTC	CAISEARGSGYGYTF
once	TRBD1	TRBV14	TRBJ1-1	TGTGCCAGCAGCCCTCGGACAGGGATGGTCACTGAAGCTTTCTTT	CASSPRTGMVTEAFF
NA	TRBD2	TRBV3-1/TRBV3-2	TRBJ2-2	TGTGCCAGCTCGCCGGGACTAGCGTTTACCGGGGAGCTGTTTTTT	CASSPGLAFTGELFF